The 21 T cell receptor beta chains below all came from one sample that was sequenced in a study of blood T cells in healthy people across ages. A sample-barcoded 5' primer and a J-beta primer mix were used in a second PCR of roughly 7 to 12 cycles. TCRdb ran MiXCR on the 5' RACE reads and lists one entry per CDR3 protein. Here the sample spans more than 750,000 distinct CDR3 sequences, under 35% being singletons. These data were also filed under a second study, of T cells of mothers and their children.

Specimen: blood. The receptor set was obtained from a woman in her 40s in good health.

The chain has TRBV6-5 and TRBJ2-7; perhaps TRBD2 as D (5 bases). Matching the DNA end better, TRBJ2-5 makes the J call doubtful. Germline V lookup: CDR1 MNHEY, CDR2 SVGAGI. This CDR3 is built from 15 residues. As DNA, the CDR3 is TGTGCCAGCAGTCTACCGGGAAACTCGCGGGAGACCCAGTACTTC. It specifies CASSLPGNSRETQYF.

This clonotype has just a few counts. This sequence joins TRBV20-1 and TRBJ2-7; 9 bases map to TRBD2. Germline V gene lookup returns CDR1 DFQATT and CDR2 SNEGSKA (reference sequence). This CDR3 has 12 residues. V was clipped by 5 bases and J by 4 bases; unmatched bases: 3. The CDR3 region has the DNA TGCAGTGCTGACGGACTAGCGTACGAGCAGTACTTC. Translation gives CSADGLAYEQYF.

This clonotype was counted ten times or more. The genes are TRBV27 and TRBJ2-7; D is unresolved. CDR3 length: 13 residues. V was shortened by 0 bases and J by 3 bases, with 6 bases between the two germline ends. Germline CDR1 is MNHEY and CDR2 is SMNVEV (reference sequence). CDR3 amino acids: CASSLSWDYEQYF. The CDR3, as DNA: TGTGCCAGCAGTTTATCGTGGGACTACGAGCAGTACTTC.

J is TRBJ1-5 and V is TRBV7-9; D is undetermined. CDR1 is SEHNR, CDR2 FQNEAQ, per germline (reference sequence). Trimming cost V 1 base and J 4 bases, with 14 bases left between them. This CDR3 is built from 16 residues. The CDR3: CASSLDIGPGNQPQHF. In DNA form, the CDR3 reads TGTGCCAGCAGCTTAGATATTGGGCCAGGAAATCAGCCCCAGCATTTT.

The gene calls are TRBV20-1 and TRBJ2-3, with D possibly being TRBD1 or TRBD2 (5 bases each). V lost 1 base, J lost 2 bases, and 13 bases lay in between. This CDR3 comprises 15 residues. CDR1 DFQATT and CDR2 SNEGSKA come from the germline V gene (reference sequence). CDR3 sequence: CSARAGGTATDTQYF. The CDR3 region has the DNA TGCAGTGCTAGAGCTGGGGGAACGGCCACAGATACGCAGTATTTT.

This clonotype appeared a few times. The chain combines TRBV12-3 or TRBV12-4 with TRBJ2-5; D is perhaps TRBD1 (6 bases). V lost 5 bases to trimming and J lost 4 bases, with 14 bases between them. The CDR3 is 14 residues long. Here the CDR3 reads CASSRGQRGETQYF. The CDR3 nucleotides read TGTGCCAGCAGTCGCGGACAGAGAGGAGAGACCCAGTACTTC.

As to this clonotype: Compared with germline, one end of the junction differs, possibly owing to a read error. The genes are TRBV14 and TRBJ1-2; 7 bases match TRBD1. CDR3 length equals 14 residues. The germline gives CDR1 SGHDN, CDR2 FVKESK. CDR3 loop: CASRDTGDQLGCTF. CDR3 DNA: TGTGCCAGCAGAGACACAGGGGATCAACTTGGCTGCACCTTC. Complete variable domain (other parts from reference TRBV14 and TRBJ1-2): EAGVTQFPSHSVIEKGQTVTLRCDPISGHDNLYWYRRVMGKEIKFLLHFVKESKQDESGMPNNRFLAERTGGTYSTLKVQPAELEDSGVYFCASRDTGDQLGCTFGSGTRLTVV.

This clonotype was counted at least ten times. The chain uses TRBV28 and TRBJ1-1; D is ambiguous. This CDR3 region has 14 residues. Per germline, CDR1 MDHEN and CDR2 SYDVKM. V lost 6 bases and J lost 0, with 11 bases in between. Here the CDR3 reads CASRLGPMNTEAFF. CDR3 bases: TGTGCCAGCAGGTTAGGGCCCATGAACACTGAAGCTTTCTTT.

The V call is TRBV6-1, the J call TRBJ2-5; 7 positions agree with TRBD2. The CDR3 is 16 amino acids. With V trimmed by 3 bases and J by 0 bases, 7 bases remained unmatched. Germline CDR1 reads MNHNS; CDR2 reads SASEGT. This CDR3 is CASSDSWRGYQETQYF. The DNA for the CDR3 is TGTGCCAGCAGTGATTCTTGGCGGGGGTACCAAGAGACCCAGTACTTC.

This clonotype has just a few counts. CDR3 in amino acids: CASSLNPGTSGRDTQYF. DNA of the CDR3: TGTGCCAGTAGCCTGAACCCCGGGACTAGCGGACGAGATACGCAGTATTTT. The gene calls are TRBV19 and TRBJ2-3, with 11 bases that match TRBD2. This CDR3 has 17 amino acids. Germline values: CDR1 LNHDA, CDR2 SQIVND (reference sequence). V lost 6 bases, J lost 5 bases, and 13 bases stayed unmatched.

V gene TRBV11-2 combines with J gene TRBJ2-1, with a possible D match to TRBD2 (5 bases). The CDR3 loop spans 16 amino acids. The V end lost 1 base, the J end lost 2 bases, and 12 bases lay between the germline ends. Per germline, CDR1 SGHAT and CDR2 FQNNGV. In DNA, the CDR3 is TGTGCCAGCAGCTTAGTTCCGGGAACGGCCTACAATGAGCAGTTCTTC. It encodes CASSLVPGTAYNEQFF. The variable domain in full, with the rest retrieved from reference TRBV11-2 and TRBJ2-1, is EAGVAQSPRYKIIEKRQSVAFWCNPISGHATLYWYQQILGQGPKLLIQFQNNGVVDDSQLPKDRFSAERLKGVDSTLKIQPAKLEDSAVYLCASSLVPGTAYNEQFFGPGTRLTVL.

This clonotype has just one count. V is TRBV28 and J is TRBJ1-1; D gene unclear. The length of the CDR3 is 16 residues. Trimming stripped 3 bases from V and 1 base from J, with 15 bases between. Germline V gene data show CDR1 as MDHEN and CDR2 as SYDVKM. The CDR3 sequence: CASSLGLLTTNTEAFF. DNA for the CDR3: TGTGCCAGCAGTTTGGGGTTATTGACGACGAACACTGAAGCTTTCTTT.

This clonotype was picked up a small number of times. This chain joins TRBV2 and TRBJ1-5, with D unclear. The CDR3 sequence is 14 residues long. With 3 bases removed from V and 9 bases from J, the gap between germline ends came to 15 bases. Germline V CDR1 and CDR2: SNHLY, FYNNEI. The CDR3 loop reads CASSDRTARGPQHF. CDR3 coding DNA: TGTGCCAGCAGTGACCGGACGGCCCGGGGGCCCCAGCATTTT.

This clonotype was seen a handful of times. The chain employs TRBV29-1 and TRBJ1-4; no clear D gene. The ends were cut back, 1 base at V and 8 bases at J, with 14 bases in the middle. Germline V gene sequence: CDR1 SQVTM, CDR2 ANQGSEA. The CDR3 extends over 14 amino acids. CDR3 residues: CSVEGAGDKEKLFF. CDR3 nucleotide sequence: TGCAGCGTTGAAGGGGCCGGGGATAAGGAAAAACTGTTTTTT.

As regards this clonotype: Possible read error: a much larger clone is one base away. The chain is built from TRBV5-6 and TRBJ2-7; weak D call: TRBD1 (6 bases). The CDR3 has 14 amino acids. V was shortened by 9 bases and J by 2 bases, with 18 bases between the two germline ends. The germline CDR1 and CDR2 sequences are SGHDT and YYEEEE. CDR3 protein: CATSKTGATYEQYF. The CDR3 bases are TGTGCCACCTCAAAGACAGGCGCGACCTACGAGCAGTACTTC.

This rearrangement joins TRBV9 to TRBJ1-2; the D gene is possibly TRBD1 (5 bases). The CDR3 sequence is 15 residues long. V gave up 0 bases and J gave up 2 bases, with 11 bases separating them. Germline lookup yields CDR1 SGDLS and CDR2 YYNGEE. CDR3 sequence (DNA): TGTGCCAGCAGCGTAGCGCAGGGAGGGAACTATGGCTACACCTTC. This gives the protein CASSVAQGGNYGYTF.

This clonotype was seen at least ten times. The chain joins TRBV5-1 to TRBJ2-1; maybe TRBD2 (7 bases). CDR3 length: 13 residues. With 4 bases removed from V and 7 bases from J, the gap between germline ends came to 12 bases. Germline CDR1 SGHRS, CDR2 YFSETQ. DNA for the CDR3: TGCGCCAGCAGCGCGGGGGCAAGGAATGAGCAGTTCTTC. Amino acids: CASSAGARNEQFF.

This clonotype occurred a few times. The rearrangement joins TRBV7-8 to TRBJ2-3; the D gene is possibly TRBD2 (5 bases). The ends were cut back, 3 bases at V and 4 bases at J, with 14 bases in the middle. This CDR3 comprises 15 residues. Germline CDR1 SGHVS, CDR2 FQNEAQ. The CDR3 here is CASSFTSLTPDTQYF. Written as DNA, the CDR3 is TGTGCCAGCAGCTTCACTAGTTTAACGCCAGATACGCAGTATTTT.

The chain uses TRBV7-2 and TRBJ2-1, with 12 bases fitting TRBD2. CDR3 length equals 17 residues. CDR1 SGHTA and CDR2 FQGNSA come from the germline V gene. The V and J ends lost 2 bases and 3 bases, in that order; junction bases with no gene match: 5. CDR3 DNA sequence: TGTGCCAGCAGCTTACCGACTAGCGGGGGAAACTACAATGAGCAGTTCTTC. Its translation is CASSLPTSGGNYNEQFF.

This chain connects TRBV24-1 to TRBJ2-3; the match to TRBD2 covers 8 bases. The CDR3 has 15 amino acids. Germline V gene data show CDR1 as KGHDR and CDR2 as SFDVKD. J lost 4 bases, V lost 3 bases, and 5 bases had no gene match. The CDR3 region is CATSDRGGSADTQYF. Written as DNA, the CDR3 is TGTGCCACCAGTGATCGCGGGGGGAGCGCAGATACGCAGTATTTT.

Only a few counts were recorded for this clonotype. This chain connects TRBV6-2 or TRBV6-3 to TRBJ2-5; TRBD2 matches 11 bases. Germline V gene lookup returns CDR1 MNHEY and CDR2 SVGEGT. V shed 6 bases, J shed 3 bases, and the junction held 3 bases outside the gene matches. This CDR3 spans 14 amino acids. Written as DNA, the CDR3 is TGTGCCAGCAGACTAGCGGGAGTTAAAGAGACCCAGTACTTC. Protein sequence: CASRLAGVKETQYF.